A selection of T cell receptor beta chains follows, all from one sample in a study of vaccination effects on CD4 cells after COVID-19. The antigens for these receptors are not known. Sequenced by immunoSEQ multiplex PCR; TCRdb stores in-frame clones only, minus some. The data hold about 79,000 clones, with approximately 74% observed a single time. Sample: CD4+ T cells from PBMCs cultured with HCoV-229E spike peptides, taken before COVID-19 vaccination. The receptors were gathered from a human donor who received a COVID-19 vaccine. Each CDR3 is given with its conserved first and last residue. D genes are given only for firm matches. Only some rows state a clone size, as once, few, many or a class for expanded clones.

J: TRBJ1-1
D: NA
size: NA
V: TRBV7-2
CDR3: CASRPDPLNTEAFF
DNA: TGTGCCAGCAGGCCAGACCCGTTGAACACTGAAGCTTTCTTT

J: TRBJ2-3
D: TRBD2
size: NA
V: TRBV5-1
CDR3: CASDLTSGTDTQYF
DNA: TGCGCCAGTGACCTGACTAGCGGCACAGATACGCAGTATTTT

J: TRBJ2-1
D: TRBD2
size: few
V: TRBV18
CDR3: CASSPSAGGGYNEQFF
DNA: TGTGCCAGCTCACCTTCAGCGGGGGGCGGGTACAATGAGCAGTTCTTC

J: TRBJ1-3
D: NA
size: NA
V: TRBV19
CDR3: CATEGWNGNTIYF
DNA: TGTGCCACTGAGGGGTGGAATGGAAACACCATATATTTT

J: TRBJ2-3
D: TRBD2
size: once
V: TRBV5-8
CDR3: CASSLGAGLDTQYF
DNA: TGTGCCAGCAGCTTGGGAGCGGGGTTAGATACGCAGTATTTT

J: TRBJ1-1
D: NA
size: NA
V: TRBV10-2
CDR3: CASARDTWKTEAFF
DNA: TGCGCCAGCGCCCGGGACACCTGGAAGACTGAAGCTTTCTTT

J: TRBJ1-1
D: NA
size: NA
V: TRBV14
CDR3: CASSQDLGQLNTEAFF
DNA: TGTGCCAGCAGCCAAGATCTAGGACAACTGAACACTGAAGCTTTCTTT

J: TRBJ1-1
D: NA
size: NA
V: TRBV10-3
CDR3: CAISDLGANTEAFF
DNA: TGTGCCATCAGTGATTTGGGGGCGAACACTGAAGCTTTCTTT

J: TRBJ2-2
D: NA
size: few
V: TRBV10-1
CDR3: CASSESLNTGELFF
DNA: TGCGCCAGCAGTGAGTCTTTGAACACCGGGGAGCTGTTTTTT

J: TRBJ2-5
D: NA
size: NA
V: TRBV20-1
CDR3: CSASLRETQYF
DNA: TGCAGTGCTAGTCTTAGGGAGACCCAGTACTTC

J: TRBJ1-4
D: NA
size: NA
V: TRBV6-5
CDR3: CATHRGVATNEKLFF
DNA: TGTGCCACCCACCGGGGGGTTGCAACTAATGAAAAACTGTTTTTT

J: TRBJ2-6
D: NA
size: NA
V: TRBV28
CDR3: CASSFLLSGANVLTF
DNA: TGTGCCAGCAGTTTCTTGCTATCTGGGGCCAACGTCCTGACTTTC

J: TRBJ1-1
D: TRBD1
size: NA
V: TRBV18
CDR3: CASSRRPQGADEAFF
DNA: TGTGCCAGCTCACGAAGACCACAGGGGGCCGATGAAGCTTTCTTT

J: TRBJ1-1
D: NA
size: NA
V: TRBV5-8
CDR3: CASPGPPRGNTEAFF
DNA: TGTGCCAGCCCGGGGCCGCCGAGGGGGAACACTGAAGCTTTCTTT

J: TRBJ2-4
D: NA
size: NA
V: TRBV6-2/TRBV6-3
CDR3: CASSYLNIQYF
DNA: TGTGCCAGCAGTTACCTGAACATTCAGTACTTC

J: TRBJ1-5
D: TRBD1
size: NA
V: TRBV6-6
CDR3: CASSLARGENQPQHF
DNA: TGTGCCAGCAGTTTGGCCAGGGGGGAGAATCAGCCCCAGCATTTT

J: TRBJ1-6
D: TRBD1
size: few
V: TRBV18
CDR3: CASSPGTARPNSPLHF
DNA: TGTGCCAGCTCACCAGGGACAGCTAGACCGAATTCACCCCTCCACTTT

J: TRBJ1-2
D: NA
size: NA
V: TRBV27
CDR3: CASSTIQGIGYTF
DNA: TGTGCCAGCAGCACCATCCAGGGAATTGGCTACACCTTC

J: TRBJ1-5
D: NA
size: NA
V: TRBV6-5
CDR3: CASSYSGAQPQHF
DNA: TGTGCCAGCAGTTACTCGGGGGCCCAGCCCCAGCATTTT

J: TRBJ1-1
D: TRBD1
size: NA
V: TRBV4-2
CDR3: CASSRGTGRKNTEAFF
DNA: TGTGCCAGCAGCCGCGGGACAGGGCGGAAAAACACTGAAGCTTTCTTT

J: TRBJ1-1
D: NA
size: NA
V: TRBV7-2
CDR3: CASSYYQGPNTEAFF
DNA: TGTGCCAGCAGCTATTATCAGGGGCCCAACACTGAAGCTTTCTTT

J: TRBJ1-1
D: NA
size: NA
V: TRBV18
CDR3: CASSPPGQQNTEAFF
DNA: TGTGCCAGCTCACCTCCGGGACAACAGAACACTGAAGCTTTCTTT

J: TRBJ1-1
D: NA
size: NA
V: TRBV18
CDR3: CASSPGRGLSTEAFF
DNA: TGTGCCAGCTCACCAGGGCGAGGACTTAGCACTGAAGCTTTCTTT

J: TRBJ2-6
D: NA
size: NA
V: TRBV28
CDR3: CASSYYSGANVLTF
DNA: TGTGCCAGCAGTTACTACTCTGGGGCCAACGTCCTGACTTTC

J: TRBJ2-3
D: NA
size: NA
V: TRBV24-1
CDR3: CATSAPPRDFHPDTQYF
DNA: TGTGCCACCAGTGCCCCTCCCCGGGACTTCCACCCAGATACGCAGTATTTT

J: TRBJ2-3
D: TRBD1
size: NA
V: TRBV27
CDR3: CASRVAQGAGTDTQYF
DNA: TGTGCCAGCAGGGTAGCACAGGGGGCTGGCACAGATACGCAGTATTTT

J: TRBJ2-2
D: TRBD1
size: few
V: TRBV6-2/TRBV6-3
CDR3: CASSYYRQGDGTGELFF
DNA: TGTGCCAGCAGTTATTACCGACAGGGTGATGGCACCGGGGAGCTGTTTTTT

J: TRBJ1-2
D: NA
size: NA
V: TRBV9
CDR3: CASSAQPEINYGYTF
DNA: TGTGCCAGCAGCGCACAACCTGAGATTAACTATGGCTACACCTTC

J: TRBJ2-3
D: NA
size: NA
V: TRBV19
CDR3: CASRASSARDTQYF
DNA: TGTGCCAGTAGGGCAAGCTCCGCCAGAGATACGCAGTATTTT

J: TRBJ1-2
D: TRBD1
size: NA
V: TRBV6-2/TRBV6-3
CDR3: CASSYGGQGALNYGYTF
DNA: TGTGCCAGCAGTTACGGGGGACAGGGGGCGCTGAACTATGGCTACACCTTC

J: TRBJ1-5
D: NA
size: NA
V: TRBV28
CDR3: CASRSTGGSRLNQPQHF
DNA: TGTGCCAGCAGATCTACAGGAGGTTCCCGGCTCAATCAGCCCCAGCATTTT

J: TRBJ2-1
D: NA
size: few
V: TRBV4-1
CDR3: CASSQQESSYNEQFF
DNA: TGCGCCAGCAGCCAACAGGAGAGCTCCTACAATGAGCAGTTCTTC

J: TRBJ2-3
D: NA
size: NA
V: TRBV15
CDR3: CATSRGKVGGVPDTQYF
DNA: TGTGCCACCAGCAGAGGGAAGGTGGGGGGAGTCCCAGATACGCAGTATTTT

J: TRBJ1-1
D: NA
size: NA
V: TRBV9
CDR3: CASSVTHGSMNTEAFF
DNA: TGTGCCAGCAGCGTTACCCATGGGAGCATGAACACTGAAGCTTTCTTT

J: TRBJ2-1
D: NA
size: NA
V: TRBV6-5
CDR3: CASRRTGSYNEQFF
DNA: TGTGCCAGCAGGAGGACTGGCTCCTACAATGAGCAGTTCTTC

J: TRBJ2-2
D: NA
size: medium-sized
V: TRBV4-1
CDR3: CASSQVLAGVGVAGELFF
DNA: TGCGCCAGCAGCCAAGTTTTGGCAGGGGTTGGGGTAGCCGGGGAGCTGTTTTTT

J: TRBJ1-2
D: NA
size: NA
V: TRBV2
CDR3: CASTPSYGYTF
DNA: TGTGCCAGCACCCCAAGCTATGGCTACACCTTC

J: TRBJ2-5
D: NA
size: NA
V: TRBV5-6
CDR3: CASSLVNIQETQYF
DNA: TGTGCCAGCAGCTTGGTAAACATCCAAGAGACCCAGTACTTC

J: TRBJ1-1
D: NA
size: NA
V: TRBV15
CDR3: CATSRDWERNTEAFF
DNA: TGTGCCACCAGCAGAGATTGGGAGAGGAACACTGAAGCTTTCTTT

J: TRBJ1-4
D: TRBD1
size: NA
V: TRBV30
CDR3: CAWSQDRKPTNEKLFF
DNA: TGTGCCTGGAGTCAGGACAGGAAGCCAACTAATGAAAAACTGTTTTTT

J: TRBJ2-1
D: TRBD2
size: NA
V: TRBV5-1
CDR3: CASSLLAGSYNEQFF
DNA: TGCGCCAGCAGCTTACTAGCGGGCTCCTACAATGAGCAGTTCTTC

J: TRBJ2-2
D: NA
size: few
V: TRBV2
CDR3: CASSEVPVGELFF
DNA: TGTGCCAGCAGTGAAGTCCCCGTAGGGGAGCTGTTTTTT

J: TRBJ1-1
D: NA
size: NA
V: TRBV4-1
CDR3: CASSLIGTEAFF
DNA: TGCGCCAGCAGCCTTATAGGGACTGAAGCTTTCTTT

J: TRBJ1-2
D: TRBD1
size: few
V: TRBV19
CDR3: CASSMLRPGGVGGYTF
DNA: TGTGCCAGTAGTATGTTGCGTCCAGGGGGCGTAGGTGGCTACACCTTC

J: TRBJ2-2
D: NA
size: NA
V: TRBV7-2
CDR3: CASSLRAPAGITGELFF
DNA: TGTGCCAGCAGCCTAAGGGCTCCGGCGGGGATCACCGGGGAGCTGTTTTTT

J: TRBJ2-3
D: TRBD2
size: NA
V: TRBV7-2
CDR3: CASSLGLAGIGDTQYF
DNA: TGTGCCAGCAGCTTAGGGCTAGCGGGGATCGGAGATACGCAGTATTTT

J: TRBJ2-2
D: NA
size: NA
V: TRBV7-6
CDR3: CASSNRDPNTGELFF
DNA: TGTGCCAGCAGCAACCGGGACCCCAACACCGGGGAGCTGTTTTTT

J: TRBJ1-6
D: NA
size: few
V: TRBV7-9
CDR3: CASSQRDSPLHF
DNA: TGTGCCAGCAGCCAGAGAGATTCACCCCTCCACTTT

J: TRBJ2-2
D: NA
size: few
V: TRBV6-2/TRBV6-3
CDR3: CASSYSMSTGELFF
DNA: TGTGCCAGCAGTTACTCGATGTCAACCGGGGAGCTGTTTTTT

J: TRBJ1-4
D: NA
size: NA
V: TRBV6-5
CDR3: CASSYRGDTNEKLFF
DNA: TGTGCCAGCAGTTACCGGGGGGACACTAATGAAAAACTGTTTTTT

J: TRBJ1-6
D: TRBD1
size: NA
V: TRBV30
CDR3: CAWTLGRGNSPLHF
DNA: TGTGCCTGGACCCTCGGCAGGGGGAATTCACCCCTCCACTTT

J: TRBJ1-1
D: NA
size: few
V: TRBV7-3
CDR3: CASSLDMNTEAFF
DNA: TGTGCCAGCAGCTTAGACATGAACACTGAAGCTTTCTTT

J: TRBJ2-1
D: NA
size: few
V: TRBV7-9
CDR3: CASSLGRGRYNEQFF
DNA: TGTGCCAGCAGCTTAGGCAGGGGAAGGTACAATGAGCAGTTCTTC

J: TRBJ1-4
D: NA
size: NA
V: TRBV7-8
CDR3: CASSGGGWATNEKLFF
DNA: TGTGCCAGCAGCGGGGGGGGCTGGGCAACTAATGAAAAACTGTTTTTT

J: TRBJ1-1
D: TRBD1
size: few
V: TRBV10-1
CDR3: CASSGTGGDEAFF
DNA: TGCGCCAGCAGTGGGACAGGGGGCGATGAAGCTTTCTTT